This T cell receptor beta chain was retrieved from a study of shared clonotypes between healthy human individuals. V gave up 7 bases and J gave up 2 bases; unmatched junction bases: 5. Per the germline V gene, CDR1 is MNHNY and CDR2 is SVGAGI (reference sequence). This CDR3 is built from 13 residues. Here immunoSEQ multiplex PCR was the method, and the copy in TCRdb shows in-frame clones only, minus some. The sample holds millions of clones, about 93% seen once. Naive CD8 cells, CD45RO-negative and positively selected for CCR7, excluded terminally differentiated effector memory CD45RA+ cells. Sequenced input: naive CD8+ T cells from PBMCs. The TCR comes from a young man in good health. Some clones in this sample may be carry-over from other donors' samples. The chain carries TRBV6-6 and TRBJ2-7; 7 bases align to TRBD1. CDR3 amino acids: CASTWDSPYEQYF. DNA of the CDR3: TGTGCCAGCACCTGGGACAGCCCCTACGAGCAGTACTTC.